Presented here are 18 T cell receptor beta chains from one specimen sequenced in a study of yellow fever vaccine responses in identical twins. Via MiXCR, TCRdb re-called the RT-PCR reads, giving one row per CDR3 protein. The data contain some 15,000 distinct CDR3 sequences, 70% to 85% of them singletons. The specimen was T cells from blood (PBMCs), unsorted or a sorted subset (not recorded which), collected before or after yellow fever vaccination (not recorded which). The receptor set was obtained from a woman under 30 who received the yellow fever vaccine.

This clonotype was found a few times. The chain is built from TRBV29-1 and TRBJ2-1, with 13 bases matching TRBD2. V lost 8 bases, J lost 9 bases, and 7 bases stayed unmatched. Germline V gene sequence: CDR1 SQVTM, CDR2 ANQGSEA. The CDR3 is 13 amino acids. In nucleotides, the CDR3 is TGCAGCTTCGGGACTAGCGGGATTGGTGAGCAGTTCTTC. Translated, it gives CSFGTSGIGEQFF.

V gene TRBV4-3 combines with J gene TRBJ2-1; 8 bases map to TRBD1. Germline V gene data show CDR1 as LGHNA and CDR2 as YSLEER. The J segment lost 9 bases and the V segment lost 3 bases, leaving 7 bases of the junction unmatched. The CDR3 is 14 residues long. CDR3 DNA sequence: TGCGCCAGCAGCCACCGACAGGGGCAGGGTGAGCAGTTCTTC. The encoded protein is CASSHRQGQGEQFF.

V gene TRBV18 combines with J gene TRBJ2-3; 10 bases agree with TRBD1. V was pared by 5 bases and J by 4 bases, with 9 bases of the junction left unmatched. This CDR3 comprises 16 residues. The germline V gene has CDR1 KGHSH and CDR2 LQKENI. The CDR3 sequence: CASSSLGTGAPDTQYF. The CDR3 bases are TGTGCCAGCTCATCCCTAGGGACAGGGGCGCCAGATACGCAGTATTTT.

This clonotype was seen once. The chain joins TRBV29-1 to TRBJ2-1; either TRBD1 or TRBD2 may fit D (5 bases each). V shed 7 bases and J shed 7 bases, with 17 bases lying between them. This CDR3 has 13 residues. Germline lookup yields CDR1 SQVTM and CDR2 ANQGSEA. In nucleotides, the CDR3 is TGCAGCGCCGACGGGGCTGTCTATAATGAGCAGTTCTTC. It is translated as CSADGAVYNEQFF.

The chain employs TRBV11-2 and TRBJ2-2; no clear D. Germline V lookup: CDR1 SGHAT, CDR2 FQNNGV. V lost 5 bases, J lost 4 bases, and 17 bases lay in between. The CDR3 extends over 16 amino acids. DNA for the CDR3: TGTGCCAGCAGCCCCCTCAATGGCGGACCCACCGGGGAGCTGTTTTTT. This codes for CASSPLNGGPTGELFF.

The rearrangement links TRBV12-3 or TRBV12-4 to TRBJ2-3, with D maybe TRBD1 (6 bases). This CDR3 has 14 residues. V lost 5 bases to trimming and J lost 0 bases, with 9 bases between them. CDR3 in DNA: TGTGCCAGCAGTCCAGGGGTTAGCACAGATACGCAGTATTTT. As protein: CASSPGVSTDTQYF.

V and J are TRBV7-8 and TRBJ2-5; D is ambiguous. The V end lost 4 bases, the J end lost 4 bases, and 10 bases lay between the germline ends. The germline V gene has CDR1 SGHVS and CDR2 FQNEAQ. This CDR3 comprises 13 residues. CDR3 protein: CASSSLVTETQYF. In DNA form, the CDR3 reads TGTGCCAGCAGCTCCCTTGTGACAGAGACCCAGTACTTC.

CDR3 protein: CSVEGQGSDTDTQYF. In DNA, the CDR3 is TGCAGCGTAGAGGGACAGGGATCGGACACAGATACGCAGTATTTT. V gene TRBV29-1 combines with J gene TRBJ2-3; 9 nucleotides match TRBD1. CDR1 and CDR2 from the germline V gene are SQVTM and ANQGSEA. J lost 2 bases, V lost 6 bases, and 9 bases had no gene match. This CDR3 comprises 15 residues.

The V call is TRBV11-1, the J call TRBJ2-1; 7 bases are shared with TRBD2. This CDR3 region has 16 residues. Germline CDR1 is SGHAT and CDR2 is FQDESV (reference sequence). V was pared by 5 bases and J by 0 bases, with 7 bases of the junction left unmatched. The chain's CDR3 is CASSHRAGSSYNEQFF. The DNA of the CDR3 is TGTGCCAGCAGCCACCGAGCGGGAAGCTCCTACAATGAGCAGTTCTTC.

V and J are TRBV20-1 and TRBJ2-6; D is undetermined. This CDR3 is built from 12 residues. Germline values: CDR1 DFQATT, CDR2 SNEGSKA (reference sequence). The V and J ends lost 7 bases and 0 bases respectively, with 4 bases between them. The CDR3 loop reads CSVYSGANVLTF. The CDR3 nucleotides are TGCAGTGTCTACTCTGGGGCCAACGTCCTGACTTTC.

V usage is TRBV12-3 or TRBV12-4 and J usage is TRBJ1-5; 9 bases fit TRBD1. CDR3 length: 15 residues. Trimming at V came to 2 bases and at J to 9 bases, leaving 8 bases not matched to a gene. The CDR3 DNA follows: TGTGCCAGCAGTTTAATGGGACAGGGCCCGGGGCCCCAGCATTTT. This sequence encodes CASSLMGQGPGPQHF.

CDR3 sequence: CASSNRDRGLDGYTF. For the CDR3, the DNA is TGTGCCAGCAGTAACCGAGACAGGGGGCTCGATGGCTACACCTTC. The genes are TRBV11-1 and TRBJ1-2; TRBD1 matches at 10 bases. Trimming at V came to 6 bases and at J to 6 bases, leaving 10 bases not matched to a gene. This CDR3 is built from 15 residues. The germline V gene has CDR1 SGHAT and CDR2 FQDESV (reference sequence).

The rearrangement links TRBV15 to TRBJ2-4; 9 positions agree with TRBD2. The ends lost 5 bases at V and 3 bases at J; junction bases unmatched: 8. The CDR3 contains 16 residues. Germline CDR1 LNHNV, CDR2 YYDKDF (reference sequence). The CDR3 spells CATSGVAGVVKNIQYF. CDR3 nucleotide sequence: TGTGCCACCAGCGGCGTAGCGGGAGTGGTCAAAAACATTCAGTACTTC.

Written as DNA, the CDR3 is TGCAGCGTGGCCATGGGGGAAAACTATGGCTACACCTTC. The encoded protein is CSVAMGENYGYTF. The chain carries TRBV29-1 and TRBJ1-2, with a weak D call TRBD1 (5 bases). The V gene's germline CDR1 is SQVTM and CDR2 ANQGSEA. The CDR3 contains 13 residues. The V and J ends lost 6 bases and 2 bases respectively, with 13 bases between them.

This chain links TRBV3-1 with TRBJ2-3; D might be TRBD1 (6 bases). CDR1 LGHDT and CDR2 YNNKEL come from the germline V gene (reference sequence). V was cut by 0 bases and J by 5 bases, with 15 bases left in between. The CDR3 is 16 amino acids. CDR3 protein: CASSQDVSVGGDTQYF. Here the CDR3 DNA reads TGTGCCAGCAGCCAAGATGTTTCAGTAGGGGGAGATACGCAGTATTTT.

The chain uses TRBV12-3 or TRBV12-4 and TRBJ1-1; D is unclear. V was pared by 3 bases and J by 1 base, with 9 bases between. The CDR3 totals 14 residues. CDR3 loop: CASSFFRQNTEAFF. The CDR3 region has the DNA TGTGCCAGCAGTTTCTTCCGACAGAACACTGAAGCTTTCTTT.

This clonotype was seen only once. This chain uses TRBV5-2 with TRBJ2-5; the table names TRBD2, a call not compared with the DNA. TRBV5-2 corresponds to a pseudogene. This CDR3 comprises 15 residues. CDR3 sequence: CASSLSSGTRETQYF. In DNA, the CDR3 is TGCGCCAGCAGCTTGAGTAGCGGGACCCGAGAGACCCAGTACTTC.

This clonotype was picked up a small number of times. The chain employs TRBV12-3 or TRBV12-4 and TRBJ1-1; D unclear. V lost 5 bases and J 4 bases, leaving 11 bases between the germline ends. There are 13 residues in the CDR3. The CDR3 bases are TGTGCCAGCAGTCCCACGGGTTTCACTGAAGCTTTCTTT. It yields the protein CASSPTGFTEAFF.